Listed below are T cell receptor beta chains from one sample, sequenced in a study of glioma-infiltrating T cells. TCRdb reanalysed the multiplex PCR reads using MiXCR and keeps one entry per CDR3 protein. The sample holds about 140,000 distinct CDR3 sequences; around 42% are singletons and the top ten take over 15%. Sequenced material: glioma tissue, nonneoplastic brain tissue, or PBMCs (not recorded which). These receptors all come from a human donor with low-grade glioma or glioblastoma, undergoing nonglioma brain surgery, or in good health (not recorded which). CDR3s include the opening cysteine and the closing phenylalanine or tryptophan. The order of the fields is J gene, D gene, clone size, V gene, CDR3 protein, CDR3 DNA. The D gene is left open where the match is weak. The size field is filled for only some rows; it gives once, few, many or a size class.

TRBJ1-2,NA,many,TRBV27,CASSPGAERGYGYTF,TGTGCCAGCAGTCCGGGGGCAGAGAGGGGGTATGGCTACACCTTC
TRBJ1-3,NA,NA,TRBV19,CASSRFDNVGNTIYF,TGTGCCAGTAGCCGTTTCGACAACGTTGGAAACACCATATATTTT
TRBJ2-7,TRBD1,NA,TRBV20-1,CSAPNRGRGGEQYF,TGCAGTGCCCCTAACAGGGGGCGCGGTGGCGAGCAGTACTTC
TRBJ2-1,NA,NA,TRBV6-2/TRBV6-3,CATGLTPNEQLF,TGTGCCACCGGACTTACCCCCAATGAGCAGCTCTTC
TRBJ2-3,NA,few,TRBV4-2,CASSQEGVADSTDTQYF,TGTGCCAGCAGCCAAGAGGGAGTCGCGGACAGCACAGATACGCAGTATTTT
TRBJ2-1,TRBD1,few,TRBV20-1,CSAVDRALFSSKYFF,TGCAGTGCTGTGGACAGGGCCCTATTTTCCTCTAAATACTTCTTC
TRBJ2-1,NA,NA,TRBV20-1,CSARDGASYNEQFF,TGCAGTGCTAGAGATGGGGCCAGTTACAATGAGCAGTTCTTC
TRBJ1-6,NA,few,TRBV7-9,CASSLIRDSPLHF,TGTGCCAGCAGCTTAATACGAGATTCACCCCTCCACTTT
TRBJ1-2,NA,few,TRBV6-6,CASSYEGAYGYTF,TGTGCCAGCAGTTACGAAGGGGCCTATGGCTACACCTTC
TRBJ1-4,TRBD1,NA,TRBV20-1,CSALDRGEYEKLFF,TGCAGTGCTCTCGACAGGGGGGAGTATGAAAAACTGTTTTTT
TRBJ2-7,TRBD2,NA,TRBV3-1,CASSLSGRAIYEQYF,TGTGCCAGCAGCCTTAGCGGGAGGGCCATCTACGAGCAGTACTTC
TRBJ2-7,NA,NA,TRBV4-1,CASSLSPGRGYEQYF,TGCGCCAGCAGCCTTTCCCCGGGACGGGGATACGAGCAGTACTTC
TRBJ2-1,NA,NA,TRBV20-1,CSARDGGRGLLYEQFF,TGCAGTGCTAGAGATGGCGGCAGGGGTCTTCTCTATGAGCAGTTCTTC
TRBJ2-7,NA,NA,TRBV20-1,CSAISGALNEQYF,TGCAGTGCTATTTCAGGGGCCCTAAACGAGCAGTACTTC
TRBJ2-1,TRBD2,NA,TRBV2,CASSSPLAGVYNEQFF,TGTGCCAGCAGTTCCCCTCTAGCGGGAGTCTACAATGAGCAGTTCTTC